This T cell receptor (beta chain) emerged from a study of regulatory T cells in long-lasting Graves disease. V shed 6 bases and J shed 2 bases, with 14 bases lying between them. Germline V gene data show CDR1 as MDHEN and CDR2 as SYDVKM. The CDR3 runs 14 residues. Arm-PCR of CDR3 regions and iRepertoire HTBI primers were the basis on which TCR beta libraries were built. Per the authors' pipeline: Identification yielded around 64 TRBV and some 15 TRBJ segments across samples. TCRdb recomputed calls from the multiplex PCR reads with MiXCR, one row per CDR3 protein. TCRdb's processing, not the study's, gives the V and J calls here. The sample yields 400,000 to 500,000 distinct CDR3 sequences, over 20% seen once. Time point denoted: persistent/refractory GD, antithyroid drugs over 5 years with positive TRAb. Isolated PBMC RNA provided the starting material for the TCR library. This clonotype was counted ten times or more.

The receptor's source is a female donor with Graves disease. The sample was peripheral blood mononuclear cells (PBMCs), taken when the disease was refractory, from a patient treated with antithyroid drugs. The chain links TRBV28 to TRBJ2-7, with D unresolved. CDR3 sequence reads: CASSRPGSAYEQYF. The CDR3 DNA reads as TGTGCCAGCAGCCGTCCGGGTTCTGCCTACGAGCAGTACTTC. Based on the CDR3 plus reference TRBV28 and TRBJ2-7, the full variable domain is DVKVTQSSRYLVKRTGEKVFLECVQDMDHENMFWYRQDPGLGLRLIYFSYDVKMKEKGDIPEGYSVSREKKERFSLILESASTNQTSMYLCASSRPGSAYEQYFGPGTRLTVT.